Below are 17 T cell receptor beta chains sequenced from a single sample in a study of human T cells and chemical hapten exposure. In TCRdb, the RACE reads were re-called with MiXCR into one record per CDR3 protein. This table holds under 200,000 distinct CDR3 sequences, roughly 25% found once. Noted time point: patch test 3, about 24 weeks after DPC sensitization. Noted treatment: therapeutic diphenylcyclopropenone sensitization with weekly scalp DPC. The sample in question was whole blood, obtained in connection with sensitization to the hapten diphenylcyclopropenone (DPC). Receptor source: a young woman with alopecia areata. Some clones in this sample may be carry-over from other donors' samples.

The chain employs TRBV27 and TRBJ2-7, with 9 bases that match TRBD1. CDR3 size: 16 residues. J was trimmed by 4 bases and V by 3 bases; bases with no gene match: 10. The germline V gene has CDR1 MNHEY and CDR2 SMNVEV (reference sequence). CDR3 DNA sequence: TGTGCCAGCAGTTTGATCCCGGGACAGGGACTTTACGAGCAGTACTTC. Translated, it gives CASSLIPGQGLYEQYF.

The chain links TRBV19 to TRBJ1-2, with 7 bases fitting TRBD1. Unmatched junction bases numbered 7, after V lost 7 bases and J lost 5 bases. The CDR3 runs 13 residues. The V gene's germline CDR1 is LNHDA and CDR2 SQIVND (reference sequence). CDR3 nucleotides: TGTGCCAGTACCTCCCCAGGGGGGTATGGCTACACCTTC. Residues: CASTSPGGYGYTF.

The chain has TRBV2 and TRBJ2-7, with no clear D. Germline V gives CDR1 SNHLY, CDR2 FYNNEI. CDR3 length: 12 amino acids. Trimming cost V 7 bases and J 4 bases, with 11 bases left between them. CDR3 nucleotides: TGTGCCAGCACAGAATGGGTTTACGAGCAGTACTTC. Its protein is CASTEWVYEQYF.

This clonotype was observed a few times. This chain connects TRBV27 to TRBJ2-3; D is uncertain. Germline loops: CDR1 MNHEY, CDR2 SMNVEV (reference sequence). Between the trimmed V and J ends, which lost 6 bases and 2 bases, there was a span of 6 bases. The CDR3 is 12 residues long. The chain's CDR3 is CASRGHTDTQYF. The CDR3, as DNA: TGTGCCAGCAGGGGCCACACAGATACGCAGTATTTT.

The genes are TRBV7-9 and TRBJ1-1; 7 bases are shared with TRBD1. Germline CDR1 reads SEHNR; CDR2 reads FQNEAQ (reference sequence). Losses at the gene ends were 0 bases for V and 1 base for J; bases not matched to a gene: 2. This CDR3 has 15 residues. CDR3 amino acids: CASSLAGTENTEAFF. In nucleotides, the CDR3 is TGTGCCAGCAGCTTAGCGGGGACAGAGAACACTGAAGCTTTCTTT.

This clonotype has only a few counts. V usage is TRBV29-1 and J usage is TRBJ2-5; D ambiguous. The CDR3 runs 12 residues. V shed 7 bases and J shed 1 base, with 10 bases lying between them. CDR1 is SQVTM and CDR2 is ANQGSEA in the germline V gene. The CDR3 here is CSAMGSQETQYF. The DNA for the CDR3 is TGCAGCGCGATGGGCAGCCAAGAGACCCAGTACTTC.

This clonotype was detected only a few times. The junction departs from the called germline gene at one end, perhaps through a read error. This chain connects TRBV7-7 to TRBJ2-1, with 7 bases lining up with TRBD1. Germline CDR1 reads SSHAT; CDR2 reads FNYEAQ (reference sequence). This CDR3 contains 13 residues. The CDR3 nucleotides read TGTGCTAGCAGCTTACACGACAGGGATGAGCAGTTCTTC. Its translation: CASSLHDRDEQFF.

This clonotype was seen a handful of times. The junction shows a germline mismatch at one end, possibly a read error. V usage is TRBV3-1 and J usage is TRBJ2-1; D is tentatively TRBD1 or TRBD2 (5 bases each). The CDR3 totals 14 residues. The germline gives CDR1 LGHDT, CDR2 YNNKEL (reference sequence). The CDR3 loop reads CASSQDMGPEERVF. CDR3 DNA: TGTGCCAGCAGCCAAGATATGGGACCCGAAGAAAGGGTCTTC.

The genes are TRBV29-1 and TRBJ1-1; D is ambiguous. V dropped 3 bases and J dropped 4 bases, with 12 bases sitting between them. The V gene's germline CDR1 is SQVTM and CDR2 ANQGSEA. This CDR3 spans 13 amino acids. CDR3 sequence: CSVDGERVTEAFF. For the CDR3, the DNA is TGCAGCGTTGATGGGGAAAGGGTCACTGAAGCTTTCTTT.

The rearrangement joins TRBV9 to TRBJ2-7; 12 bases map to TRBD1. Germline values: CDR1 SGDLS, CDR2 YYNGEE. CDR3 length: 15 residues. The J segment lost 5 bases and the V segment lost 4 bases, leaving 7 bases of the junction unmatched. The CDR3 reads CASSPGQGATHEQYF. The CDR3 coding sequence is TGTGCCAGCAGCCCGGGACAGGGGGCGACCCACGAGCAGTACTTC.

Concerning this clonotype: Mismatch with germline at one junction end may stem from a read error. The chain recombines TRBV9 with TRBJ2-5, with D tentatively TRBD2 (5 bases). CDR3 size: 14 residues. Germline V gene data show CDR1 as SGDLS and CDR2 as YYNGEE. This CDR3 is CASNVDPGGETQYF. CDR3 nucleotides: TGTGCCAGCAACGTAGACCCTGGAGGCGAGACCCAGTACTTC.

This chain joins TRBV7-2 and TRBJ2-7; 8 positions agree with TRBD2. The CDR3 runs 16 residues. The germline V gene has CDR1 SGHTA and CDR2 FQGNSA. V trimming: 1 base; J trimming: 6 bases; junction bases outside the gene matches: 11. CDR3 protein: CASSLGVSGTRGEQYF. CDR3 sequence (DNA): TGTGCCAGCAGCTTAGGCGTATCCGGGACTAGAGGCGAGCAGTACTTC.

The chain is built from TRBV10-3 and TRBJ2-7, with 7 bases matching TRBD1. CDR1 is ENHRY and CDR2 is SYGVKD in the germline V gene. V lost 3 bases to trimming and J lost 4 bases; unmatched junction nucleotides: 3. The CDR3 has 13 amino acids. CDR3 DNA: TGTGCCATCAGTGACCCGGACAGGTACGAGCAGTACTTC. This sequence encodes CAISDPDRYEQYF.

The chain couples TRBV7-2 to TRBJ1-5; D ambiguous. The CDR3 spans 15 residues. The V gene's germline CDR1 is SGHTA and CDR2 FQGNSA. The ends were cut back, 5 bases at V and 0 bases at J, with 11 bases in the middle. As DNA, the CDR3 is TGTGCCAGCAGCCCACAGCCTTATAGCAATCAGCCCCAGCATTTT. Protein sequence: CASSPQPYSNQPQHF. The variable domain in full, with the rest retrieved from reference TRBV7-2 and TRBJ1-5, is GAGVSQSPSNKVTEKGKDVELRCDPISGHTALYWYRQSLGQGLEFLIYFQGNSAPDKSGLPSDRFSAERTGGSVSTLTIQRTQQEDSAVYLCASSPQPYSNQPQHFGDGTRLSIL.

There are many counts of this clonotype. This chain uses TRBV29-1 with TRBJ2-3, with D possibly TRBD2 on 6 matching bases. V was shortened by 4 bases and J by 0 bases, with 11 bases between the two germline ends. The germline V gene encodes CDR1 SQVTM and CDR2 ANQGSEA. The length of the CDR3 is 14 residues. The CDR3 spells CSVGRGSSTDTQYF. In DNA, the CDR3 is TGCAGCGTTGGCCGGGGGTCTAGCACAGATACGCAGTATTTT.

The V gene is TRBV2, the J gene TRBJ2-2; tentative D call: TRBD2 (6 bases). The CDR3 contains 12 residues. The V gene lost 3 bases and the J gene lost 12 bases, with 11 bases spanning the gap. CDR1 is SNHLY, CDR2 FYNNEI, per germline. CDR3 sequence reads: CASSDGTGKLFF. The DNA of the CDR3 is TGTGCCAGCAGTGATGGGACTGGGAAGCTGTTTTTT.

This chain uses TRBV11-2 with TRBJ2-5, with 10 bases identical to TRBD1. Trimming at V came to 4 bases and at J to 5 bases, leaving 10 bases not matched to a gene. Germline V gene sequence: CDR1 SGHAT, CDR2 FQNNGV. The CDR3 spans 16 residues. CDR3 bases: TGTGCCAGCAGCTCTTACCAGGGACAGGGGCGGGAGACCCAGTACTTC. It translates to CASSSYQGQGRETQYF.